The clone carrying this TCR beta chain is medium-sized (0.01 to 0.1%). MiXCR, applied by TCRdb to the 5' RACE reads, yields one record per CDR3 protein. The table records about 27,000 distinct CDR3 sequences, 6.5% to 9.5% of them present only once. With 6 bases removed from V and 2 bases from J, the gap between germline ends came to 12 bases. The CDR3 covers 14 residues. CDR1 is SGHTA, CDR2 FQGNSA, per germline. These data belong to a study of CD8 T cells in ankylosing spondylitis. The J gene is TRBJ2-3, the V gene TRBV7-2, with a possible D match to TRBD2 (6 bases). This receptor was obtained from a male donor with ankylosing spondylitis or in good health (not recorded which). The sequenced sample consisted of blood. The DNA of the CDR3 is TGTGCCAGCAGTCCGGGACTCATCACAGATACGCAGTATTTT. Translation: CASSPGLITDTQYF.